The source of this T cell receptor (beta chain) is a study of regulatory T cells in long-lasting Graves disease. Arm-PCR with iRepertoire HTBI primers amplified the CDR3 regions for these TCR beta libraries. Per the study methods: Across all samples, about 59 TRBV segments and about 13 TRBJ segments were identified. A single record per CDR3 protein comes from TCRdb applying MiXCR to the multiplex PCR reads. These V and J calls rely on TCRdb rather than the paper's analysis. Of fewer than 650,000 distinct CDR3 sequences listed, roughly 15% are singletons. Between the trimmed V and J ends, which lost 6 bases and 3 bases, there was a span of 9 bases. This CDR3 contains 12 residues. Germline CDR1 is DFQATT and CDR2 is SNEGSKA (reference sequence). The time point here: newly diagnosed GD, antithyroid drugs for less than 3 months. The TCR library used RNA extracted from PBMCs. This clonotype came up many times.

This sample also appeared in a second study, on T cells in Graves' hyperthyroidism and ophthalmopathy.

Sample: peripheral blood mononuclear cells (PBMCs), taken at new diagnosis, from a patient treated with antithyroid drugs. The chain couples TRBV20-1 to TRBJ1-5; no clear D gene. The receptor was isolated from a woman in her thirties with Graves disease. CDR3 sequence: CSARRPNQPQHF. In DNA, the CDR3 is TGCAGTGCCCGGAGACCCAATCAGCCCCAGCATTTT.